Sequencing of this T cell receptor beta chain was carried out in a study of T-cell memory formation after mild COVID-19. The CDR3 is 11 residues long. CDR1 SGHRS and CDR2 YFSETQ come from the germline V gene. With 2 bases removed from V and 8 bases from J, the gap between germline ends came to 7 bases. This clonotype was picked up many times. 5'RACE, which relied on constant-segment primers, yielded TCR alpha and TCR beta cDNA libraries carrying sample barcodes and UMIs. TCRdb ran MiXCR on the 5' RACE reads and lists one entry per CDR3 protein. The data contain more than 350,000 distinct CDR3 sequences, approximately 15% of them seen just once; the ten biggest clones take up about 22%.

Sequencing was done on a sample of PBMCs or a T cell subset sorted from them (not recorded which). The chain couples TRBV5-1 to TRBJ1-1; no firm D call. The sequence derives from a man aged 18 to 35 who had mild COVID-19 (a few samples of this study predate the infection). Cell type and time point are not known. The CDR3 DNA is TGCGCCAGCAGCTTTGGCGGGGAAGCTTTCTTT. Translation: CASSFGGEAFF.